The 8 T cell receptor beta chains in this list originate from one sample, sequenced in a study of blood T cell repertoires in COVID-19. Produced via immunoSEQ multiplex PCR; TCRdb's table is partial and in-frame only. Of hundreds of thousands of clones in the sample, around 87% were seen once. The specimen was peripheral blood. These receptor sequences come from a woman in her forties or fifties with COVID-19, enrolled during active disease.

The table lists this clone with a count of one. The chain joins TRBV29-1 to TRBJ1-1; D is ambiguous. V was pared by 8 bases and J by 2 bases, with 12 bases between. This CDR3 comprises 12 residues. Germline CDR1 reads SQVTM; CDR2 reads ANQGSEA. CDR3 protein: CSISDKNTEAFF. The CDR3 coding sequence is TGCAGCATTTCCGACAAAAACACTGAAGCTTTCTTT.

The chain carries TRBV15 and TRBJ2-3; D is perhaps TRBD2 (5 bases). Germline loops: CDR1 LNHNV, CDR2 YYDKDF (reference sequence). CDR3 length: 13 residues. V shed 2 bases and J shed 7 bases, with 10 bases lying between them. The CDR3 DNA sequence: TGTGCCACCAGCAGACCCCCCGGGAATACGCAGTATTTT. Amino acid sequence: CATSRPPGNTQYF.

The genes are TRBV11-3 and TRBJ2-1; D perhaps matches TRBD1 (6 bases). The CDR3 is 18 amino acids. Trimming pared 0 bases from V and 2 bases from J, leaving 17 bases between. The V gene's germline CDR1 is SGHNT and CDR2 YENEEA. The CDR3 DNA reads TGTGCCAGCAGCTTAGATCGTATCCAGGGGTTGACCTACAATGAGCAGTTCTTC. Its protein product is CASSLDRIQGLTYNEQFF.

V and J are TRBV15 and TRBJ1-1; TRBD1 aligns across 7 bases. The CDR3 has 14 residues. Germline V gene data show CDR1 as LNHNV and CDR2 as YYDKDF (reference sequence). J lost 8 bases, V lost 0 bases, and 6 bases had no gene match. DNA of the CDR3: TGTGCCACCAGCAGAGACAGGGGGAATTCCGAAGCTTTCTTT. This gives the protein CATSRDRGNSEAFF. The full variable domain, in which reference TRBV15 and TRBJ1-1 provide the parts outside the CDR3, is DAMVIQNPRYQVTQFGKPVTLSCSQTLNHNVMYWYQQKSSQAPKLLFHYYDKDFNNEADTPDNFQSRRPNTSFCFLDIRSPGLGDTAMYLCATSRDRGNSEAFFGQGTRLTVV.

A remark on this clone: An end of the junction does not agree with germline; a read error may underlie this. The chain combines TRBV29-1 with TRBJ1-2, with unresolved D. The CDR3 runs 10 residues. The germline V gene encodes CDR1 SQVTM and CDR2 ANQGSEA. The CDR3 loop is CSVEYYGYTF. Written as DNA, the CDR3 is TGCAGCGTTGAATACTACGGCTACACCTTC.

The J gene is TRBJ2-3, the V gene TRBV4-2; 8 bases map to TRBD2. Germline V gene lookup returns CDR1 LGHNA and CDR2 YNFKEQ. V shed 4 bases and J 5 bases; nucleotides not matched to a gene: 5. CDR3 length: 14 amino acids. CDR3 sequence: CASSPAGEGDTQYF. CDR3 nucleotides: TGTGCCAGCAGCCCAGCGGGAGAGGGAGATACGCAGTATTTT.

The rearrangement uses TRBV27 and TRBJ2-3; D is unresolved. This CDR3 contains 15 residues. Trimming stripped 2 bases from V and 1 base from J, with 10 bases between. The germline V gene has CDR1 MNHEY and CDR2 SMNVEV (reference sequence). CDR3 sequence reads: CASSLGVLGTDTQYF. Written as DNA, the CDR3 is TGTGCCAGCAGTTTAGGAGTCCTCGGCACAGATACGCAGTATTTT.

The chain carries TRBV13 and TRBJ2-7, with 12 bases fitting TRBD2. The V and J ends lost 4 bases and 5 bases, in that order; junction bases with no gene match: 12. Germline CDR1 PRHDT, CDR2 FYEKMQ (reference sequence). CDR3 size: 17 residues. The CDR3 nucleotides are TGTGCCAGCAGCTCGTATCCTAGACTAGCGGGAGATAACGAGCAGTACTTC. Translating it yields CASSSYPRLAGDNEQYF.